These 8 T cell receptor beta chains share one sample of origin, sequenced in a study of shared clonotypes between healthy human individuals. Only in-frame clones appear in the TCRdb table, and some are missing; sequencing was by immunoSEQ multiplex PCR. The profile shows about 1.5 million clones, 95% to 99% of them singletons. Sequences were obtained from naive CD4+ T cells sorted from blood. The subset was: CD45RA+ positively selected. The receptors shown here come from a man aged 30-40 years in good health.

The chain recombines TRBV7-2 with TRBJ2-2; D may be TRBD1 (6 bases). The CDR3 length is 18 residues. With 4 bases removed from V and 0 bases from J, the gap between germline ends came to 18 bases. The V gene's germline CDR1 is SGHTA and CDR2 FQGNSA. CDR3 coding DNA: TGTGCCAGCAGCTCCGGGACAAGAACCAGTGCGAACACCGGGGAGCTGTTTTTT. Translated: CASSSGTRTSANTGELFF.

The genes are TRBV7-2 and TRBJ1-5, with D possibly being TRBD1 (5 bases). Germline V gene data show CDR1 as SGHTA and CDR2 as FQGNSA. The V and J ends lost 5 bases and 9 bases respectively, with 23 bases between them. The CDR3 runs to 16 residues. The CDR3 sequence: CASSLEGTVFGMPQHF. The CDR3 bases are TGTGCCAGCAGCCTAGAGGGGACGGTGTTCGGAATGCCCCAGCATTTT.

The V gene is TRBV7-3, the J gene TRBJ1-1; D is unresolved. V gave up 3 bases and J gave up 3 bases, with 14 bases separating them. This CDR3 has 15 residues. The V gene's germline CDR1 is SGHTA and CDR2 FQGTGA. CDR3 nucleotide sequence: TGTGCCAGCAGCTTCGCCGGAGGTGGGGACACTGAAGCTTTCTTT. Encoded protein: CASSFAGGGDTEAFF.

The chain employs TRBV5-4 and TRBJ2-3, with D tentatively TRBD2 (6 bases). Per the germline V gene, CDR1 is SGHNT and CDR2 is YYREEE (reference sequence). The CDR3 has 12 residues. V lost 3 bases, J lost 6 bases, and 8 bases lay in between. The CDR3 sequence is CASSSTSDTQYF. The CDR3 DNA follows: TGTGCCAGCAGCTCCACTAGCGATACGCAGTATTTT.

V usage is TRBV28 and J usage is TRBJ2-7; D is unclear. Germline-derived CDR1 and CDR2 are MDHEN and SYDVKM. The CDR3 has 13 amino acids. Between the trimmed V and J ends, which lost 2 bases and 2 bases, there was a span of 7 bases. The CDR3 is CASSLPSTYEQYF. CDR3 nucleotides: TGTGCCAGCAGTTTACCCTCTACCTACGAGCAGTACTTC.

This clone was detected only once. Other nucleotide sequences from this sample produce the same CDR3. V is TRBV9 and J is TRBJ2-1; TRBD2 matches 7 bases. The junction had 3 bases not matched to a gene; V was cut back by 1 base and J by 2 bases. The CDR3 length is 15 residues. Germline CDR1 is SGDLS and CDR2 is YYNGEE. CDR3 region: CASSVTSGTYNEQFF. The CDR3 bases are TGTGCCAGCAGCGTAACCAGCGGGACCTACAATGAGCAGTTCTTC.

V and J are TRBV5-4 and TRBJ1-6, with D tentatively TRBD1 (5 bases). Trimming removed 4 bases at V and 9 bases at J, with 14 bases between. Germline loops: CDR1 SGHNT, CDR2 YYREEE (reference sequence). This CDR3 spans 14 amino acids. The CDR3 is CASSPDSTSSPLHF. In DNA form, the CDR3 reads TGTGCCAGCAGCCCAGACAGTACGAGTTCACCCCTCCACTTT.

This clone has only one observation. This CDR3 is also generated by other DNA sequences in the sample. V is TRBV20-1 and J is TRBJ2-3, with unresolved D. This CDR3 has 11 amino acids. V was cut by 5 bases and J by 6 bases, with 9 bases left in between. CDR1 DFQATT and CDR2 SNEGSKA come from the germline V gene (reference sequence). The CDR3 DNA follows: TGCAGTGCTCGCGACTTTGATACGCAGTATTTT. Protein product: CSARDFDTQYF.